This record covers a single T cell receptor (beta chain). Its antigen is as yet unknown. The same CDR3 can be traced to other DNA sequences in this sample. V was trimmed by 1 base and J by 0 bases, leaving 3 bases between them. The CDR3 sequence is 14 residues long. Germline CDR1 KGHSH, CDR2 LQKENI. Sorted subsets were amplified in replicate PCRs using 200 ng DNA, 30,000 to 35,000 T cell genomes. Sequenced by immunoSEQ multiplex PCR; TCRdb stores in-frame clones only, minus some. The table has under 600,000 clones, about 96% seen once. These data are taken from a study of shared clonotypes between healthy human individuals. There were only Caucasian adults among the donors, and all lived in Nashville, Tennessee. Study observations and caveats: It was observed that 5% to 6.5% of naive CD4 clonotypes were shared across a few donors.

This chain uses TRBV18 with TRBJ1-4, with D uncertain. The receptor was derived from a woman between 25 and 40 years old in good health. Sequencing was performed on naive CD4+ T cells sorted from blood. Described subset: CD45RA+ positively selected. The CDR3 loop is CASSPRATNEKLFF. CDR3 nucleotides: TGTGCCAGCTCACCACGAGCAACTAATGAAAAACTGTTTTTT.